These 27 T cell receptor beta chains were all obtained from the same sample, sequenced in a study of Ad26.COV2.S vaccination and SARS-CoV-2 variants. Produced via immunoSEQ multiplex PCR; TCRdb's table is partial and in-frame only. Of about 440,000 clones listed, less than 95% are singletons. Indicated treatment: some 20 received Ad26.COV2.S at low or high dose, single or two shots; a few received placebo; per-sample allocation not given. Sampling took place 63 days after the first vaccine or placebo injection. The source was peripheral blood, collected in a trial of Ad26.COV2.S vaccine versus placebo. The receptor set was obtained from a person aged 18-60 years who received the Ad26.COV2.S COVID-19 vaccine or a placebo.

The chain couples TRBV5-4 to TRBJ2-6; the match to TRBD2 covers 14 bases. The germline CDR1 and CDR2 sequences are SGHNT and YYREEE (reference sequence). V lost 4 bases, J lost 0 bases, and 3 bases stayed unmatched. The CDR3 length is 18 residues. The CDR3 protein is CASSRGLAGDSGANVLTF. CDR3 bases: TGTGCCAGCAGCCGGGGACTAGCGGGAGACTCTGGGGCCAACGTCCTGACTTTC.

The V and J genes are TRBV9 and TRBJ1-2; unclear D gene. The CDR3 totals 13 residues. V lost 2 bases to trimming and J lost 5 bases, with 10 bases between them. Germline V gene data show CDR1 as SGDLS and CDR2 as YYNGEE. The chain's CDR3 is CASSVDRNYGYTF. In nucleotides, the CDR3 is TGTGCCAGCAGCGTCGACCGAAATTATGGCTACACCTTC.

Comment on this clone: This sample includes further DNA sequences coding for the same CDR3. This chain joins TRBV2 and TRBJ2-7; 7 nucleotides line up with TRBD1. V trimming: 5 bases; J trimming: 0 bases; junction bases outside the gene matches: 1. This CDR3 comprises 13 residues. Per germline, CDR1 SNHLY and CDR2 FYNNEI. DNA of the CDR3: TGTGCCAGCAGTCGGGACAGCTCCTACGAGCAGTACTTC. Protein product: CASSRDSSYEQYF. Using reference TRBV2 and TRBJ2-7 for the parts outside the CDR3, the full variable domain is EPEVTQTPSHQVTQMGQEVILRCVPISNHLYFYWYRQILGQKVEFLVSFYNNEISEKSEIFDDQFSVERPDGSNFTLKIRSTKLEDSAMYFCASSRDSSYEQYFGPGTRLTVT.

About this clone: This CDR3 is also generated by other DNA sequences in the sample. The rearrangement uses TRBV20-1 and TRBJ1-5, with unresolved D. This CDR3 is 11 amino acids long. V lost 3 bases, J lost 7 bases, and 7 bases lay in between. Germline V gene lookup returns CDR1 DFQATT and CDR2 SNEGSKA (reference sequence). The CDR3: CSARSDQPQHF. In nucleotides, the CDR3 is TGCAGTGCTAGGAGTGACCAGCCCCAGCATTTT.

The CDR3 DNA reads TGTGCCAGCAGCTCTTCCGGGACAGGGGAATCACCCCTCCACTTT. This gives the protein CASSSSGTGESPLHF. The chain employs TRBV5-5 and TRBJ1-6, with 10 bases identical to TRBD1. This CDR3 is built from 15 residues. CDR1 is SGHKS, CDR2 YYEKEE, per germline (reference sequence). J was trimmed by 10 bases and V by 3 bases; bases with no gene match: 7. Complete variable domain (other parts from reference TRBV5-5 and TRBJ1-6): DAGVTQSPTHLIKTRGQQVTLRCSPISGHKSVSWYQQVLGQGPQFIFQYYEKEERGRGNFPDRFSARQFPNYSSELNVNALLLGDSALYLCASSSSGTGESPLHFGNGTRLTVT.

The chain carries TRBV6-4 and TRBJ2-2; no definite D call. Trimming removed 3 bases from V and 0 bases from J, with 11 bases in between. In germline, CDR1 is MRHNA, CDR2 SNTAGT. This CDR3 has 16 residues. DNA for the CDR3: TGTGCCAGCAGTGAAGGACCGTGGACGAACACCGGGGAGCTGTTTTTT. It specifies CASSEGPWTNTGELFF.

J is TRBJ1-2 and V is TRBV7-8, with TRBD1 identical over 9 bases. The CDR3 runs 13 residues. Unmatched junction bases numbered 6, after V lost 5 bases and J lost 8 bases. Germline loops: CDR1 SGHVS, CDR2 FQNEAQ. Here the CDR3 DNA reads TGTGCCAGCAGCCCCGGGGGGACAGGGGGCTACACCTTC. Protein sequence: CASSPGGTGGYTF.

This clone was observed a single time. Written as DNA, the CDR3 is TGTGCCAGCAGCTCTACAGGGGGATTTGTGGACAATGAGCAGTTCTTC. Amino acid sequence: CASSSTGGFVDNEQFF. The genes are TRBV7-9 and TRBJ2-1; 8 positions match TRBD1. The CDR3 is made up of 16 amino acids. V shed 4 bases and J 5 bases; nucleotides not matched to a gene: 10. In germline, CDR1 is SEHNR, CDR2 FQNEAQ (reference sequence).

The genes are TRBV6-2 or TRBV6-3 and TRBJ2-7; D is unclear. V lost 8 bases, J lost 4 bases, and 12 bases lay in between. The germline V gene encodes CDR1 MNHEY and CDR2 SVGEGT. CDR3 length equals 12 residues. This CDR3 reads CASGLNTYEQYF. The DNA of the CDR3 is TGTGCCAGCGGCCTCAATACTTACGAGCAGTACTTC.

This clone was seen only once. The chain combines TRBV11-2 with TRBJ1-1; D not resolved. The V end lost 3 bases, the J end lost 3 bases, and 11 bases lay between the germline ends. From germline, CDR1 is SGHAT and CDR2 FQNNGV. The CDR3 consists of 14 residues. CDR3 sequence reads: CASSLSVGYTEAFF. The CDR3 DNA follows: TGTGCCAGCAGCTTGAGCGTCGGGTACACTGAAGCTTTCTTT.

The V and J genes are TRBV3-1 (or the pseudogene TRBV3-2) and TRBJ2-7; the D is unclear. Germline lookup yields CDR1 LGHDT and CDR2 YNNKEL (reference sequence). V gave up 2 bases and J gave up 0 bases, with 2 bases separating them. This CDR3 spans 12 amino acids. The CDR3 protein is CASSQSSYEQYF. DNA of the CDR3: TGTGCCAGCAGCCAAAGCTCCTACGAGCAGTACTTC.

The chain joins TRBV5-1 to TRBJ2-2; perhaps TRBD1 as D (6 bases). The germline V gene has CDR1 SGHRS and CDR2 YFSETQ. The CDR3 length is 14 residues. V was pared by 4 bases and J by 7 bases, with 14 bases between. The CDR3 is CASSPGTRGGELFF. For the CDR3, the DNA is TGCGCCAGCAGCCCAGGGACCAGGGGCGGGGAGCTGTTTTTT.

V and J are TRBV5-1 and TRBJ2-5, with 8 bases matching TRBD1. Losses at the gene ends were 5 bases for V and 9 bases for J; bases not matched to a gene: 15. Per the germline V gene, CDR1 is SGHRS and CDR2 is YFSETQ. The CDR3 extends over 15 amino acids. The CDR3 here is CASSRIRGQARAQYF. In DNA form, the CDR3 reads TGCGCCAGCAGTAGGATCCGGGGACAGGCGAGGGCCCAGTACTTC. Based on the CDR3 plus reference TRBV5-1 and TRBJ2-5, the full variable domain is KAGVTQTPRYLIKTRGQQVTLSCSPISGHRSVSWYQQTPGQGLQFLFEYFSETQRNKGNFPGRFSGRQFSNSRSEMNVSTLELGDSALYLCASSRIRGQARAQYFGPGTRLLVL.

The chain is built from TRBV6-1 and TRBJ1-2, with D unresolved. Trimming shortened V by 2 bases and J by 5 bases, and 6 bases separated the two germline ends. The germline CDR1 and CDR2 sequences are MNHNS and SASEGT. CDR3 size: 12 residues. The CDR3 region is CASSEQGYGYTF. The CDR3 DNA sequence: TGTGCCAGCAGTGAACAAGGGTATGGCTACACCTTC.

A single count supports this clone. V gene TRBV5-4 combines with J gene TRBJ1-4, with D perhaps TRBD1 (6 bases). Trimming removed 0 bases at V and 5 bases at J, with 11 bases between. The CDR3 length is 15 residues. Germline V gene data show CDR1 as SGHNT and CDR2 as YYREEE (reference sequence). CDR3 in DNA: TGTGCCAGCAGCTTGGGGCAGGGGATGAATGAAAAACTGTTTTTT. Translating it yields CASSLGQGMNEKLFF.

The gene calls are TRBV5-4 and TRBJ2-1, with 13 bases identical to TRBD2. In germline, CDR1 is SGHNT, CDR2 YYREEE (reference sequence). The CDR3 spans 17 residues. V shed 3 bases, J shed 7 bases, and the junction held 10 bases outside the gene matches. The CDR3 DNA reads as TGTGCCAGCAGCTCAAGGACTAGCGGGAGCTTTATGAATGAGCAGTTCTTC. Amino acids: CASSSRTSGSFMNEQFF.

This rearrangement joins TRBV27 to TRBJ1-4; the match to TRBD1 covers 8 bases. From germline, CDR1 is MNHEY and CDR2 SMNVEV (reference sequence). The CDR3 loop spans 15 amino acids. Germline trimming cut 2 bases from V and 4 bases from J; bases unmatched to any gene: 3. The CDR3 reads CASSLLDRGNEKLFF. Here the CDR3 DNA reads TGTGCCAGCAGTTTACTCGACAGGGGTAATGAAAAACTGTTTTTT.

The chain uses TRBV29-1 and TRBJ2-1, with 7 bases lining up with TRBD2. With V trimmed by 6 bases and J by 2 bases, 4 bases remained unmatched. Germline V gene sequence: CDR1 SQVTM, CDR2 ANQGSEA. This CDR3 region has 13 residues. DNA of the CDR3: TGCAGCGTCGGGGGGAGCACCTACAATGAGCAGTTCTTC. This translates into CSVGGSTYNEQFF.

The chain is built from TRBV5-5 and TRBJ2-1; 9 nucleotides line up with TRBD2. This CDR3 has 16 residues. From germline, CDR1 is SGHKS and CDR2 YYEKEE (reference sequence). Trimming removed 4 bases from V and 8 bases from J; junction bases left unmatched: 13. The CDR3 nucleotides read TGTGCCAGCAGCCCGCGGGAGGGGGCGCATTTGGATGAGCAGTTCTTC. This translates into CASSPREGAHLDEQFF.

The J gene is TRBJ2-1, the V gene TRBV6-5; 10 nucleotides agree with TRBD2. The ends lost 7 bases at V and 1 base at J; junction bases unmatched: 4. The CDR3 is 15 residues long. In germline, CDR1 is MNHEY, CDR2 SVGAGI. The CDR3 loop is CASKSTSGSYNEQFF. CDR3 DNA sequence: TGTGCCAGCAAATCGACTAGCGGGTCCTACAATGAGCAGTTCTTC.

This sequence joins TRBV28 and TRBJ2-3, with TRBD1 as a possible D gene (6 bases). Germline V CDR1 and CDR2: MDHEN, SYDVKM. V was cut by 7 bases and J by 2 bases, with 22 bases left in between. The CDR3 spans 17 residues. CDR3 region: CASTSLLGRGPTDTQYF. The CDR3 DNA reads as TGTGCCAGCACCAGTCTCTTGGGCAGGGGACCCACAGATACGCAGTATTTT. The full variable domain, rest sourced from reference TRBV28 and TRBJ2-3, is DVKVTQSSRYLVKRTGEKVFLECVQDMDHENMFWYRQDPGLGLRLIYFSYDVKMKEKGDIPEGYSVSREKKERFSLILESASTNQTSMYLCASTSLLGRGPTDTQYFGPGTRLTVL.

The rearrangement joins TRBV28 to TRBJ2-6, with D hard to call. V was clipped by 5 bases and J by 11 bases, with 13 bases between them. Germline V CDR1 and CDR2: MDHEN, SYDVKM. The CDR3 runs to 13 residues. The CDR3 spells CASSPRRVDVLTF. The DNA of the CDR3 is TGTGCCAGCAGTCCCAGACGGGTAGACGTCCTGACTTTC. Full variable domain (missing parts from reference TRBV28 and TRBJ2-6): DVKVTQSSRYLVKRTGEKVFLECVQDMDHENMFWYRQDPGLGLRLIYFSYDVKMKEKGDIPEGYSVSREKKERFSLILESASTNQTSMYLCASSPRRVDVLTFGAGSRLTVL.

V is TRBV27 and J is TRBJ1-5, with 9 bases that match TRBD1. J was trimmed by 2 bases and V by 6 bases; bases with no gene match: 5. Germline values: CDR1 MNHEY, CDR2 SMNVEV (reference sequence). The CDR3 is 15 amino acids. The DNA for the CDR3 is TGTGCCAGCAGCTCTCGGACAGGGGGCAATCAGCCCCAGCATTTT. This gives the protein CASSSRTGGNQPQHF.

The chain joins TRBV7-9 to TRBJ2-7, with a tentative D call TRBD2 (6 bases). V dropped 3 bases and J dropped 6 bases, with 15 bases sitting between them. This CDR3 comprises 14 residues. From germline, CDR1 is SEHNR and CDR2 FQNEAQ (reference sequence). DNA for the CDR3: TGTGCCAGCAGCTTCGGGGACTCCGTGGGCGAGCAGTACTTC. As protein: CASSFGDSVGEQYF. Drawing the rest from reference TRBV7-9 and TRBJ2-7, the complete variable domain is DTGVSQNPRHKITKRGQNVTFRCDPISEHNRLYWYRQTLGQGPEFLTYFQNEAQLEKSRLLSDRFSAERPKGSFSTLEIQRTEQGDSAMYLCASSFGDSVGEQYFGPGTRLTVT.

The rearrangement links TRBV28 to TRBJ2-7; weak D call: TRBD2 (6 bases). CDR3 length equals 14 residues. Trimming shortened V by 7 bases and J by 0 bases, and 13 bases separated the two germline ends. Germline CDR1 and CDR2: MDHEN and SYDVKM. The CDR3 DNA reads TGTGCCAGCATTGGGGGAGGCTTCTCCTACGAGCAGTACTTC. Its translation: CASIGGGFSYEQYF.

This CDR3 is CASSQTGPSHRETQYF. The CDR3 DNA follows: TGTGCCAGCAGCCAGACAGGCCCCTCTCACCGGGAGACCCAGTACTTC. The V gene is TRBV7-6, the J gene TRBJ2-5; perhaps TRBD1 as D (6 bases). Germline CDR1 is SGHVS and CDR2 is FNYEAQ. Trimming removed 5 bases from V and 5 bases from J, with 21 bases in between. The CDR3 runs to 16 residues.

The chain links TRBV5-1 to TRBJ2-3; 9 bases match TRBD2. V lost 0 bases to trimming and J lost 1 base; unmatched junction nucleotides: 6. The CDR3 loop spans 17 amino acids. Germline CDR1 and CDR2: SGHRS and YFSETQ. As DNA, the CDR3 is TGCGCCAGCAGCTTGGACGCGGGAGGGCCCGGCACAGATACGCAGTATTTT. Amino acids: CASSLDAGGPGTDTQYF. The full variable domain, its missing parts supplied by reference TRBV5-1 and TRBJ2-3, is KAGVTQTPRYLIKTRGQQVTLSCSPISGHRSVSWYQQTPGQGLQFLFEYFSETQRNKGNFPGRFSGRQFSNSRSEMNVSTLELGDSALYLCASSLDAGGPGTDTQYFGPGTRLTVL.